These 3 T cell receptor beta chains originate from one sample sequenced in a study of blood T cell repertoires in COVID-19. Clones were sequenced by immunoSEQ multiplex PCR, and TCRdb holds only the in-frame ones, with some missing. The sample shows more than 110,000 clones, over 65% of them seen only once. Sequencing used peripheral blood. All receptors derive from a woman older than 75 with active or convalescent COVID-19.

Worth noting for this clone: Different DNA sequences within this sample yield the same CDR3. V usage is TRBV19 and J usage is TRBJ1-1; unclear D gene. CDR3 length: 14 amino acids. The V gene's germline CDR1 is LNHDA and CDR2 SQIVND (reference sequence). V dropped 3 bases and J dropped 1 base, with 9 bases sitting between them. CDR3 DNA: TGTGCCAGTAGTATTCTTGGGCAGAACACTGAAGCTTTCTTT. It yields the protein CASSILGQNTEAFF.

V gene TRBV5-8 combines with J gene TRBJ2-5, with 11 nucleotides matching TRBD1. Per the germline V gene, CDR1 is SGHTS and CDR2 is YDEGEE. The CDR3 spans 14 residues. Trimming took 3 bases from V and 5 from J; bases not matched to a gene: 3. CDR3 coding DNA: TGTGCCAGCAGCTCGGGACAGGGGGTTGAGACCCAGTACTTC. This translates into CASSSGQGVETQYF. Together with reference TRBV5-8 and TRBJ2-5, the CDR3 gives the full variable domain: EAGVTQSPTHLIKTRGQQATLRCSPISGHTSVYWYQQALGLGLQFLLWYDEGEERNRGNFPPRFSGRQFPNYSSELNVNALELEDSALYLCASSSGQGVETQYFGPGTRLLVL.

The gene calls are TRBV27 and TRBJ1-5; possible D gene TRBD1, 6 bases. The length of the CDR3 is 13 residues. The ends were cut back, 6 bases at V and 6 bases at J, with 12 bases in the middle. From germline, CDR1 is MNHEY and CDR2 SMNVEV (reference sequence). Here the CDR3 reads CASRLQGSQPQHF. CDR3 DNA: TGTGCCAGCAGACTCCAGGGGAGTCAGCCCCAGCATTTT.